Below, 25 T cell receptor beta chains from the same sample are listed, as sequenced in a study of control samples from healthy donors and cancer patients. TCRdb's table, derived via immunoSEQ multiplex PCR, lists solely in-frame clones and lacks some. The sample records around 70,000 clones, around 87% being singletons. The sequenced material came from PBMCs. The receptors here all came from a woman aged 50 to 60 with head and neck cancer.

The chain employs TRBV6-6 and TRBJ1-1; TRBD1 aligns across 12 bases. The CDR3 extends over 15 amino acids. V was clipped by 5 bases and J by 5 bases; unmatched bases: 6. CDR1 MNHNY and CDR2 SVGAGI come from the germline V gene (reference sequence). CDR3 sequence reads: CASSRGQGARTEAFF. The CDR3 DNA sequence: TGTGCCAGCAGTCGGGGACAGGGGGCGCGAACTGAAGCTTTCTTT.

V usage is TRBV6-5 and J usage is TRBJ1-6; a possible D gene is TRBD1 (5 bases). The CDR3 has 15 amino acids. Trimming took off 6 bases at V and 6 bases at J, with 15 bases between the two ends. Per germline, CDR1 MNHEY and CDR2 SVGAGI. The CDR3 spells CASSIGPGTNSPLHF. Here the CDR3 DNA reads TGTGCCAGCAGCATCGGGCCAGGGACTAATTCACCCCTCCACTTT.

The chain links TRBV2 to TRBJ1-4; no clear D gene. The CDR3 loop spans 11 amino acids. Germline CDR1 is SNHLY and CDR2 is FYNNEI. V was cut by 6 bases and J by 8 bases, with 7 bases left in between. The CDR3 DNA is TGTGCCAGCAGACAAGTCGAAAAACTGTTTTTT. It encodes CASRQVEKLFF.

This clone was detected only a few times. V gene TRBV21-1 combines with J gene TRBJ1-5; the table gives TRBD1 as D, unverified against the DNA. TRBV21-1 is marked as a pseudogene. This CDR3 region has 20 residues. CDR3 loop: CASSKMGWGRTGEVGQPQHF. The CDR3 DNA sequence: TGTGCCAGCAGCAAAATGGGATGGGGGAGGACAGGGGAAGTGGGTCAGCCCCAGCATTTT.

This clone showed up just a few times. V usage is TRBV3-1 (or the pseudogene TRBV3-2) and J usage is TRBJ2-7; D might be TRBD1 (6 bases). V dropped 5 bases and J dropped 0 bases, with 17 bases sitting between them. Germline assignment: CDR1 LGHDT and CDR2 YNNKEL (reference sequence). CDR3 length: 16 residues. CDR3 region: CASSLISGQYSYEQYF. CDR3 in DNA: TGTGCCAGCAGCTTAATCTCCGGACAGTACTCCTACGAGCAGTACTTC.

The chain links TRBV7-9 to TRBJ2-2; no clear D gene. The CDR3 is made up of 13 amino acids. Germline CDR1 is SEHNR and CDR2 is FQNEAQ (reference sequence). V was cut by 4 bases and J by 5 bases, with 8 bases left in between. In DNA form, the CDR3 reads TGTGCCAGCAGCTATAGTCGGACCGGGGAGCTGTTTTTT. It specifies CASSYSRTGELFF.

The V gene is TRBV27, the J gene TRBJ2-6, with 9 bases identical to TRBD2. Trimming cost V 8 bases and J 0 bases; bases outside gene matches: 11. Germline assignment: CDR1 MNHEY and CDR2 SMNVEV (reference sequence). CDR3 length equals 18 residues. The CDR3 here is CASCSWAGGSSGANVLTF. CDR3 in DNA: TGTGCCAGCTGTTCCTGGGCGGGGGGGAGCTCTGGGGCCAACGTCCTGACTTTC.

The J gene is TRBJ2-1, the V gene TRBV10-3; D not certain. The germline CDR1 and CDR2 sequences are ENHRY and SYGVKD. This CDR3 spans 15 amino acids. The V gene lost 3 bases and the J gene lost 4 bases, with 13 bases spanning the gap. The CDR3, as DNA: TGTGCCATCAGTGAAACGGACGGACCTTACAATGAGCAGTTCTTC. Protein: CAISETDGPYNEQFF.

The CDR3 sequence is CASSNGGLTEAFF. The CDR3 nucleotides are TGTGCCAGCTCAAACGGGGGGCTGACTGAAGCTTTCTTT. The chain joins TRBV18 to TRBJ1-1; a weak D match, TRBD1 (6 bases). CDR3 size: 13 residues. Germline V gene sequence: CDR1 KGHSH, CDR2 LQKENI. The ends were cut back, 5 bases at V and 5 bases at J, with 12 bases in the middle.

CDR3 coding DNA: TGTGCCAGCAGTGAAGGACTGTTTCAGCCCCAGCATTTT. This codes for CASSEGLFQPQHF. This chain connects TRBV2 to TRBJ1-5, with no clear D. Germline loops: CDR1 SNHLY, CDR2 FYNNEI. The CDR3 sequence is 13 residues long. V was pared by 1 base and J by 6 bases, with 7 bases between. The variable domain in full, completed from reference TRBV2 and TRBJ1-5, reads EPEVTQTPSHQVTQMGQEVILRCVPISNHLYFYWYRQILGQKVEFLVSFYNNEISEKSEIFDDQFSVERPDGSNFTLKIRSTKLEDSAMYFCASSEGLFQPQHFGDGTRLSIL.

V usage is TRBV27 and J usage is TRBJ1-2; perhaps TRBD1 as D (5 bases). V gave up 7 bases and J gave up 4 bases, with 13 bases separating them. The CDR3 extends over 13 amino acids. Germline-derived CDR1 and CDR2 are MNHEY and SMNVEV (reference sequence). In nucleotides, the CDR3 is TGTGCCAGCACCAATAACGGGGCCTATGGCTACACCTTC. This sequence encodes CASTNNGAYGYTF.

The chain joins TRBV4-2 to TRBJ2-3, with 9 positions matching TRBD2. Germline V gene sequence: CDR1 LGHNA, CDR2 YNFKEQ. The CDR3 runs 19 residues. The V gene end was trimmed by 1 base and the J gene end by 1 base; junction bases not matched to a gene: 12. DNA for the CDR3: TGTGCCAGCAGCCAAGCAGGTAGCGGGGGAAGGATGGGCACAGATACGCAGTATTTT. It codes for CASSQAGSGGRMGTDTQYF.

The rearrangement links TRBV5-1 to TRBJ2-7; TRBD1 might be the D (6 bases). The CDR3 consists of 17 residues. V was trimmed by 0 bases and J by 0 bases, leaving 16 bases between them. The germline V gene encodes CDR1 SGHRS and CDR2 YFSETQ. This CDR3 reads CASSLGGGRSSSYEQYF. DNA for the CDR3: TGCGCCAGCAGCTTGGGAGGGGGAAGGTCGAGCTCCTACGAGCAGTACTTC.

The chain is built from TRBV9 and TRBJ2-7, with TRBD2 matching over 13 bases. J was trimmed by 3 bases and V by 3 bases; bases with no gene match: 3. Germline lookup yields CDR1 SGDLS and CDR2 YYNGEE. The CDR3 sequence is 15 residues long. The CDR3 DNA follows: TGTGCCAGCAGCGCGGGACTAGCGGGGAACTACGAGCAGTACTTC. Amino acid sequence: CASSAGLAGNYEQYF.

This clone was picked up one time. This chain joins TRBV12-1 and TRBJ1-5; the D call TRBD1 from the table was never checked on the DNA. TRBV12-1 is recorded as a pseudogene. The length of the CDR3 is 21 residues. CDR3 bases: TGTGCCAGCAGCTTCGACGTACCGGGACAGGGGAATTATGCCGGGAATCAGCCCCAGCATTTT. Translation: CASSFDVPGQGNYAGNQPQHF.

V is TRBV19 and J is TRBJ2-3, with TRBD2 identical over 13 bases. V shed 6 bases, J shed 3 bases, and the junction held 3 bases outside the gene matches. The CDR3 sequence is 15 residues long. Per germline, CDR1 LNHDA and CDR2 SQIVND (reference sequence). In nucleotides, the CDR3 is TGTGCCAGTAGACTAGCGGGGGGGAATACAGATACGCAGTATTTT. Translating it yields CASRLAGGNTDTQYF.

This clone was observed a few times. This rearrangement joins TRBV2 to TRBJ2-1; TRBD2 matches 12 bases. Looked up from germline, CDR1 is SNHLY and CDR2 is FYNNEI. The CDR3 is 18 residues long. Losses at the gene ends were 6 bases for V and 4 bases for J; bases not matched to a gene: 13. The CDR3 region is CASSRARTSGAQYNEQFF. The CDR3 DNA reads TGTGCCAGCAGCAGAGCGAGGACTAGCGGGGCTCAATACAATGAGCAGTTCTTC.

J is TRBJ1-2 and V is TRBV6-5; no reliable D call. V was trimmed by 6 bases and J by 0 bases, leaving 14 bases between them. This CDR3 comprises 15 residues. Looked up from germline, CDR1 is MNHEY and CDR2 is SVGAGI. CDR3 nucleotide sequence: TGTGCCAGCAGCCCGACCGGGAGGGCTAACTATGGCTACACCTTC. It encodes CASSPTGRANYGYTF.

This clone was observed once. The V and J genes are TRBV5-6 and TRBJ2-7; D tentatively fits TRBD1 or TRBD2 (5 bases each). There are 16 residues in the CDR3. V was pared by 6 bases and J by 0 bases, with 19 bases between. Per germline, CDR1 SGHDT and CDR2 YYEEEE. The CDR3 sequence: CASKSRDPGSSYEQYF. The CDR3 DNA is TGTGCCAGCAAGTCACGGGACCCAGGGAGCTCCTACGAGCAGTACTTC.

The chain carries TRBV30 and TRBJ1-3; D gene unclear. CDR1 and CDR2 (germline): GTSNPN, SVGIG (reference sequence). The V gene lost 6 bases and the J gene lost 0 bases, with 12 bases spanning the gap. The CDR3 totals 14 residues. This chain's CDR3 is CACHLPISGNTIYF. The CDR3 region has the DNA TGTGCCTGTCACCTCCCGATCTCTGGAAACACCATATATTTT.

The CDR3 loop reads CASSKRQLDQPQHF. CDR3 DNA sequence: TGTGCCAGTAGTAAAAGGCAGCTGGATCAGCCCCAGCATTTT. The rearrangement uses TRBV19 and TRBJ1-5; D not certain. This CDR3 region has 14 residues. With 4 bases removed from V and 5 bases from J, the gap between germline ends came to 12 bases. In germline, CDR1 is LNHDA, CDR2 SQIVND (reference sequence).

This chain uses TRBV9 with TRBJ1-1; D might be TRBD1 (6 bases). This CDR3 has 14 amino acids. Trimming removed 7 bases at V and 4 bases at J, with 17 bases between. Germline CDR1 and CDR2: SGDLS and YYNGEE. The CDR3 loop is CASQRGGPGTEAFF. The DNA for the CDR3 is TGTGCCAGCCAACGGGGGGGGCCCGGCACTGAAGCTTTCTTT.

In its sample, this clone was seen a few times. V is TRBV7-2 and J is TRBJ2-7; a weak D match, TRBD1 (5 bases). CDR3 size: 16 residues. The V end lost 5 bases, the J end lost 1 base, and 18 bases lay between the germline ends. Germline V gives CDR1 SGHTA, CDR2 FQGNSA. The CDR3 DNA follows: TGTGCCAGCAGCCCTTATCCCCATCAGGGTTCCTACGAGCAGTACTTC. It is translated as CASSPYPHQGSYEQYF.

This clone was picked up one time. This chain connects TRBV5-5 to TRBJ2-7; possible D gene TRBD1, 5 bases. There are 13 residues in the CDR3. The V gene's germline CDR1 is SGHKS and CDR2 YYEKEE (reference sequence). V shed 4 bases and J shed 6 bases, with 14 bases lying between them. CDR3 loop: CASSHVDSGEQYF. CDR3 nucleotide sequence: TGTGCCAGCAGCCATGTAGACAGTGGCGAGCAGTACTTC. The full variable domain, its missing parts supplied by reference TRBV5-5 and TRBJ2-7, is DAGVTQSPTHLIKTRGQQVTLRCSPISGHKSVSWYQQVLGQGPQFIFQYYEKEERGRGNFPDRFSARQFPNYSSELNVNALLLGDSALYLCASSHVDSGEQYFGPGTRLTVT.

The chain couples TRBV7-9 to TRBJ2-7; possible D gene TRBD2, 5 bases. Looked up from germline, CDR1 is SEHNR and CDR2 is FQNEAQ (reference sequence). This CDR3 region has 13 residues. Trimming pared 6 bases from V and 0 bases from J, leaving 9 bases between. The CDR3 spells CASSSGDSYEQYF. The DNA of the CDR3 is TGTGCCAGCAGTTCCGGGGACTCCTACGAGCAGTACTTC.